This record looks at one T cell receptor (beta chain) sequence and its context. The antigen remains undetermined. In the same sample, other DNA sequences code for this CDR3. The CDR3 contains 14 residues. The V end was cut by 2 bases, the J end by 4 bases, with 10 bases between. In germline, CDR1 is SGHNT, CDR2 YYREEE (reference sequence). TCRdb's copy holds only in-frame clones and misses some; the assay was immunoSEQ multiplex PCR. The table lists fewer than 500,000 clones, 80% to 95% of them singletons. Regarding treatment: over 15 received Ad26.COV2.S at low or high dose, single or two shots; roughly 5 received placebo; per-sample allocation not given. Sampling occurred on day 63 after the first vaccine or placebo injection. At a Boston site, the person donating was an adult of 18-55 years. It was Wuhan-strain SARS-CoV-2 spike that the Ad26 vaccine vector expressed. These data come from a study of Ad26.COV2.S vaccination and SARS-CoV-2 variants. Study-level information: Into the muscle, Ad26.COV2.S was dosed once or twice, 56 days apart. Study results and limitations: It was vaccine recipients, not placebo recipients, who had the higher spike-specific TCR breadth.

The specimen was peripheral blood, collected in a trial of Ad26.COV2.S vaccine versus placebo. The rearrangement uses TRBV5-4 and TRBJ2-1; no definite D call. The clonotype was recovered from a person aged 18-60 years who received the Ad26.COV2.S COVID-19 vaccine or a placebo. DNA for the CDR3: TGTGCCAGCAGCTTCCCCGGGTCTTACAATGAGCAGTTCTTC. Protein: CASSFPGSYNEQFF. The variable domain in full, completed from reference TRBV5-4 and TRBJ2-1, reads ETGVTQSPTHLIKTRGQQVTLRCSSQSGHNTVSWYQQALGQGPQFIFQYYREEENGRGNFPPRFSGLQFPNYSSELNVNALELDDSALYLCASSFPGSYNEQFFGPGTRLTVL.